This T cell receptor (beta chain) is from a study of blood T cell repertoires in COVID-19. On the study more broadly: Sites in the United States, Italy and Spain provided acute and convalescent COVID-19 samples.

This clone was found once. The CDR3 is made up of 18 amino acids. The germline CDR1 and CDR2 sequences are SGHNT and YYREEE (reference sequence). With 4 bases removed from V and 0 bases from J, the gap between germline ends came to 23 bases. Only in-frame clones appear in the TCRdb table, and some are missing; sequencing was by immunoSEQ multiplex PCR. In the table there are 220,000 or so clones, roughly 86% of which are singletons. The rearrangement joins TRBV5-4 to TRBJ2-7, with D unclear. The sequencing input was peripheral blood. The clonotype was recovered from a woman aged 45-65 years with COVID-19, enrolled during active disease. The CDR3 DNA reads as TGTGCCAGCAGCCTCACAAAGGATCTACTAACTGACTCCTACGAGCAGTACTTC. As protein: CASSLTKDLLTDSYEQYF.